This T cell receptor (beta chain) was sequenced during a study of T cell responses to AZD1222 COVID-19 vaccine. The study, taken as a whole, reports: Baseline seropositives among AZD1222 recipients totaled only six or seven. Receipt of two AZD1222 doses was followed by a rise in Spike-specific TCR breadth and depth. Clonal diversity was possibly underestimated; the donors were predominantly white British and more often female. Across spike, vaccine-associated CD4 TCRs were found, dominant at 160-218 and 743-854.

Repertoires were generated with immunoSEQ multiplex PCR, while TCRdb's copy carries only in-frame clones and drops some. Of more than 110,000 clones detected, 75% to 90% appear once; the ten largest clones hold roughly 8%. The V end was cut by 5 bases, the J end by 6 bases, with 16 bases between. The CDR3 extends over 14 amino acids. Germline-derived CDR1 and CDR2 are SEHNR and FQNEAQ (reference sequence). In this sample, this clone turned up a few times. The antigen is undetermined. The sequenced sample was peripheral blood, obtained on day 0 of AZD1222 vaccination. The TCR comes from an adult in good health. The chain uses TRBV7-9 and TRBJ1-2; possibly TRBD1 for D (5 bases). The CDR3 sequence: CASSRGRETDGYTF. DNA of the CDR3: TGTGCCAGCAGCCGAGGCAGGGAAACTGATGGCTACACCTTC.